The TCR beta chain described here comes from a study of blood T cell repertoires in COVID-19. This clone has only one observation. Generated by immunoSEQ multiplex PCR, the TCRdb table keeps only in-frame clones and is missing some. This table holds about 190,000 clones, 82% found once. The length of the CDR3 is 15 residues. With 2 bases clipped from V and 4 bases from J, the junction kept 8 bases outside the gene matches. CDR1 and CDR2 (germline): MNHEY, SMNVEV (reference sequence). This sequence was found in a woman in her sixties with acute COVID-19. The chain recombines TRBV27 with TRBJ2-7; 7 bases match TRBD1. The specimen sequenced was PBMCs or T cells enriched from blood (not recorded which). The CDR3 is CASSLAGTGVYEQYF. In nucleotides, the CDR3 is TGTGCCAGCAGTTTAGCCGGTACAGGGGTTTACGAGCAGTACTTC.